Listed here are 30 T cell receptor beta chains from one sample, sequenced in a study of cytomegalovirus exposure and HLA in healthy donors. PCR employed 60 Vbeta and 13 Jbeta primers. TCRdb keeps only in-frame clones here, not all; method: immunoSEQ multiplex PCR. The sample comprises 80,000 to 95,000 clones, about 89% of which are singletons, and approximately 10% rests with the top ten. The specimen was PBMCs. The receptors were gathered from a young man in good health and CMV-seropositive.

The V gene is TRBV6-7, the J gene TRBJ1-2; tentatively, D is TRBD1 (5 bases). TRBV6-7 is reported as an ORF; its role is uncertain. The CDR3 extends over 16 amino acids. The V and J ends lost 0 bases and 5 bases respectively, with 16 bases between them. DNA for the CDR3: TGTGCCAGCAGTTACTCGCAGGGAATCCCGACATATGGCTACACCTTC. Its protein is CASSYSQGIPTYGYTF.

This chain links TRBV2 with TRBJ1-2, with a possible D match to TRBD1 (5 bases). Germline V lookup: CDR1 SNHLY, CDR2 FYNNEI. V was clipped by 6 bases and J by 3 bases, with 17 bases between them. There are 15 residues in the CDR3. CDR3 DNA: TGTGCCAGCAGCGGCGGGACTCAGGAGGACTATGGCTACACCTTC. Its protein product is CASSGGTQEDYGYTF.

V and J are TRBV4-1 and TRBJ2-7, with a possible D match to TRBD1 (5 bases). The CDR3 is 15 amino acids. With 1 base removed from V and 0 bases from J, the gap between germline ends came to 10 bases. Germline V gives CDR1 MGHRA, CDR2 YSYEKL. The CDR3: CASSQATGYSYEQYF. Here the CDR3 DNA reads TGCGCCAGCAGCCAAGCAACAGGCTACTCCTACGAGCAGTACTTC.

This chain joins TRBV5-6 and TRBJ2-7, with D tentatively TRBD1 (6 bases). In germline, CDR1 is SGHDT, CDR2 YYEEEE. V dropped 5 bases and J dropped 2 bases, with 11 bases sitting between them. The CDR3 is made up of 13 amino acids. The CDR3, as DNA: TGTGCCAGCAGTTCGGACAGCGCCTACGAGCAGTACTTC. Residues: CASSSDSAYEQYF. Full variable domain (outside the CDR3, taken from reference TRBV5-6 and TRBJ2-7): DAGVTQSPTHLIKTRGQQVTLRCSPKSGHDTVSWYQQALGQGPQFIFQYYEEEERQRGNFPDRFSGHQFPNYSSELNVNALLLGDSALYLCASSSDSAYEQYFGPGTRLTVT.

V gene TRBV28 combines with J gene TRBJ1-2; D may be TRBD1 (5 bases). From germline, CDR1 is MDHEN and CDR2 SYDVKM. V lost 4 bases and J lost 5, with 20 bases in between. The CDR3 loop spans 16 amino acids. CDR3 coding DNA: TGTGCCAGCAGTTGGTCAACGGCAGACAGTTTATATGGCTACACCTTC. Its protein product is CASSWSTADSLYGYTF.

The chain carries TRBV28 and TRBJ2-5, with 7 positions matching TRBD1. Trimming took 4 bases from V and 4 from J; bases not matched to a gene: 12. CDR3 length: 16 amino acids. Germline CDR1 and CDR2: MDHEN and SYDVKM. The CDR3 here is CASSSGPGQLRETQYF. Written as DNA, the CDR3 is TGTGCCAGCAGTTCTGGACCGGGACAGCTCCGAGAGACCCAGTACTTC.

This rearrangement joins TRBV14 to TRBJ2-1, with 10 bases matching TRBD2. Per the germline V gene, CDR1 is SGHDN and CDR2 is FVKESK. The V gene end was trimmed by 0 bases and the J gene end by 5 bases; junction bases not matched to a gene: 7. The CDR3 runs 17 residues. The CDR3: CASSQDVRTSGNNEQFF. For the CDR3, the DNA is TGTGCCAGCAGCCAAGATGTCCGGACTAGCGGAAACAATGAGCAGTTCTTC.

This clone is categorized as medium-sized (0.01 to 0.1%). The chain couples TRBV11-2 to TRBJ2-7; D is perhaps TRBD2 (6 bases). The V gene lost 4 bases and the J gene lost 2 bases, with 15 bases spanning the gap. The CDR3 covers 15 residues. Germline CDR1 is SGHAT and CDR2 is FQNNGV. This chain's CDR3 is CASSSPGLGTYEQYF. Written as DNA, the CDR3 is TGTGCCAGCAGCTCACCGGGACTTGGTACCTACGAGCAGTACTTC.

J is TRBJ2-1 and V is TRBV5-1; 10 bases line up with TRBD2. CDR1 and CDR2 from the germline V gene are SGHRS and YFSETQ. J lost 1 base, V lost 0 bases, and 4 bases had no gene match. The CDR3 loop spans 17 amino acids. The CDR3 coding sequence is TGCGCCAGCAGCTTGGCTAGCGGGAGAGATTCCTACAATGAGCAGTTCTTC. Translating gives CASSLASGRDSYNEQFF.

This sequence joins TRBV27 and TRBJ1-4, with D perhaps matching TRBD1 (5 bases). Trimming removed 5 bases at V and 5 bases at J, with 12 bases between. CDR3 length equals 14 residues. Germline CDR1 is MNHEY and CDR2 is SMNVEV (reference sequence). CDR3 nucleotides: TGTGCCAGCAGTAAATGGCAGGGAAATGAAAAACTGTTTTTT. Its translation is CASSKWQGNEKLFF.

This chain joins TRBV7-9 and TRBJ1-3; weak D call: TRBD1 (5 bases). The V end lost 2 bases, the J end lost 2 bases, and 10 bases lay between the germline ends. Per the germline V gene, CDR1 is SEHNR and CDR2 is FQNEAQ (reference sequence). This CDR3 has 15 amino acids. The CDR3 reads CASSLTSGTGNTIYF. The CDR3 nucleotides are TGTGCCAGCAGCTTAACCTCAGGGACTGGAAACACCATATATTTT.

This clone was seen once. V gene TRBV11-2 combines with J gene TRBJ2-4, with D maybe TRBD2 (6 bases). Trimming removed 11 bases at V and 5 bases at J, with 16 bases between. Germline assignment: CDR1 SGHAT and CDR2 FQNNGV. The CDR3 runs to 13 residues. The CDR3: CASEEGVQNIQYF. In DNA form, the CDR3 reads TGTGCCTCCGAGGAGGGAGTCCAAAACATTCAGTACTTC.

The chain recombines TRBV4-1 with TRBJ2-3; 11 bases are a match to TRBD2. This CDR3 has 17 residues. The germline gives CDR1 MGHRA, CDR2 YSYEKL. The ends lost 2 bases at V and 0 bases at J; junction bases unmatched: 4. The CDR3 nucleotides read TGCGCCAGCAGCCAAAAGGGACTAGCGGCTAGCACAGATACGCAGTATTTT. It is translated as CASSQKGLAASTDTQYF.

V usage is TRBV27 and J usage is TRBJ1-2, with 7 nucleotides matching TRBD1. The CDR3 is 15 amino acids. V lost 4 bases and J lost 4; bases outside the gene matches: 9. Germline CDR1 reads MNHEY; CDR2 reads SMNVEV (reference sequence). In DNA form, the CDR3 reads TGTGCCAGCAGTTCCGCCCGACAGGGAGGCTATGGCTACACCTTC. Amino acid sequence: CASSSARQGGYGYTF.

J is TRBJ1-2 and V is TRBV10-2; weak D call: TRBD1 (5 bases). Trimming pared 6 bases from V and 5 bases from J, leaving 13 bases between. CDR1 WSHSY and CDR2 SAAADI come from the germline V gene. The CDR3 consists of 13 residues. The CDR3 spells CASSGQPRYGYTF. The CDR3, as DNA: TGCGCCAGCAGCGGACAACCGCGTTATGGCTACACCTTC.

The genes are TRBV5-8 and TRBJ2-5; TRBD2 agrees at 7 bases. V lost 0 bases to trimming and J lost 9 bases; unmatched junction nucleotides: 11. This CDR3 spans 15 amino acids. Germline assignment: CDR1 SGHTS and CDR2 YDEGEE. This chain's CDR3 is CASSLVWEGRRAQYF. The DNA for the CDR3 is TGTGCCAGCAGCTTGGTGTGGGAGGGCCGCCGGGCCCAGTACTTC.

This sequence joins TRBV5-1 and TRBJ2-5, with 8 bases that match TRBD2. This CDR3 contains 15 residues. Trimming at V came to 4 bases and at J to 0 bases, leaving 5 bases not matched to a gene. CDR1 is SGHRS and CDR2 is YFSETQ in the germline V gene. The CDR3: CASSRGAGDQETQYF. The CDR3 DNA sequence: TGCGCCAGCAGCAGGGGAGCGGGAGACCAAGAGACCCAGTACTTC.

This clone was recorded once. Here the CDR3 DNA reads TGTGCCAGCAGTAAGTTAGGGACAGGGGTCAATCAGCCCCAGCATTTT. The encoded protein is CASSKLGTGVNQPQHF. The chain has TRBV28 and TRBJ1-5; TRBD1 matches at 10 bases. V gave up 5 bases and J gave up 3 bases; unmatched junction bases: 7. Germline V gene data show CDR1 as MDHEN and CDR2 as SYDVKM. The CDR3 covers 16 residues. The whole variable domain, filled in from reference TRBV28 and TRBJ1-5, reads DVKVTQSSRYLVKRTGEKVFLECVQDMDHENMFWYRQDPGLGLRLIYFSYDVKMKEKGDIPEGYSVSREKKERFSLILESASTNQTSMYLCASSKLGTGVNQPQHFGDGTRLSIL.

The rearrangement joins TRBV30 to TRBJ1-1, with a weak D call TRBD1 (6 bases). Trimming took off 4 bases at V and 4 bases at J, with 13 bases between the two ends. The CDR3 totals 13 residues. CDR1 and CDR2 from the germline V gene are GTSNPN and SVGIG (reference sequence). This CDR3 is CAWKVDRATEAFF. In DNA, the CDR3 is TGTGCCTGGAAGGTGGACAGAGCCACTGAAGCTTTCTTT. Full variable domain (remainder filled in from reference TRBV30 and TRBJ1-1): SQTIHQWPATLVQPVGSPLSLECTVEGTSNPNLYWYRQAAGRGLQLLFYSVGIGQISSEVPQNLSASRPQDRQFILSSKKLLLSDSGFYLCAWKVDRATEAFFGQGTRLTVV.

The V and J genes are TRBV7-8 and TRBJ2-7; D ambiguous. Germline-derived CDR1 and CDR2 are SGHVS and FQNEAQ. This CDR3 has 15 residues. The V end was cut by 0 bases, the J end by 3 bases, with 12 bases between. This CDR3 reads CASSLASLSGYEQYF. CDR3 nucleotides: TGTGCCAGCAGCTTAGCGTCTTTGTCGGGCTACGAGCAGTACTTC.

The chain recombines TRBV5-6 with TRBJ2-7; 7 positions agree with TRBD1. Germline CDR1 reads SGHDT; CDR2 reads YYEEEE. There are 13 residues in the CDR3. The junction had 8 bases not matched to a gene; V was cut back by 4 bases and J by 7 bases. CDR3 coding DNA: TGTGCCAGCAGCCAGGACAGGCGGAGAGAGCAGTACTTC. It translates to CASSQDRRREQYF.

The J gene is TRBJ2-2, the V gene TRBV19; no clear D gene. Trimming cost V 3 bases and J 4 bases, with 9 bases left between them. Germline V CDR1 and CDR2: LNHDA, SQIVND (reference sequence). The CDR3 runs 14 residues. The CDR3 protein is CASSIYRTTGELFF. In nucleotides, the CDR3 is TGTGCCAGTAGTATTTACAGAACCACCGGGGAGCTGTTTTTT.

The chain recombines TRBV6-5 with TRBJ2-3, with D perhaps TRBD2 (6 bases). Germline-derived CDR1 and CDR2 are MNHEY and SVGAGI. V lost 0 bases, J lost 5 bases, and 12 bases lay in between. The CDR3 has 15 amino acids. CDR3 in DNA: TGTGCCAGCAGTTACTCGGCCCCGGGGGTAGATACGCAGTATTTT. It encodes CASSYSAPGVDTQYF.

This clone is a singleton in its sample. The rearrangement joins TRBV5-1 to TRBJ2-2; 7 nucleotides align to TRBD2. Germline V lookup: CDR1 SGHRS, CDR2 YFSETQ. This CDR3 has 14 residues. V dropped 3 bases and J dropped 6; count of bases not matched to a gene: 5. The DNA of the CDR3 is TGCGCCAGCAGCTCCGGACTAGGGGCCGGGGAGCTGTTTTTT. Its protein product is CASSSGLGAGELFF.

V and J are TRBV4-1 and TRBJ1-1; 8 bases are shared with TRBD1. V was pared by 0 bases and J by 4 bases, with 4 bases of the junction left unmatched. Germline V lookup: CDR1 MGHRA, CDR2 YSYEKL. CDR3 length equals 15 residues. The CDR3 here is CASSQEKQGVTEAFF. The CDR3, as DNA: TGCGCCAGCAGCCAAGAAAAACAGGGGGTCACTGAAGCTTTCTTT.

The genes are TRBV5-1 and TRBJ1-1, with TRBD1 matching 7 bases. The CDR3 has 14 amino acids. V was clipped by 5 bases and J by 5 bases; unmatched bases: 9. Germline CDR1 SGHRS, CDR2 YFSETQ. The CDR3 region is CASRQDRDGTEAFF. CDR3 in DNA: TGCGCCAGCAGACAAGACAGGGACGGAACTGAAGCTTTCTTT.

The V call is TRBV6-4, the J call TRBJ2-2; D not resolved. Trimming shortened V by 5 bases and J by 7 bases, and 8 bases separated the two germline ends. The germline V gene encodes CDR1 MRHNA and CDR2 SNTAGT. CDR3 length equals 12 residues. CDR3 loop: CASSSGRGELFF. CDR3 nucleotides: TGTGCCAGCAGTTCAGGCCGCGGGGAGCTGTTTTTT.

This rearrangement joins TRBV11-2 to TRBJ2-5, with 13 bases that match TRBD2. Germline V CDR1 and CDR2: SGHAT, FQNNGV. The trim removed 5 bases at V and 5 bases at J, leaving 8 bases unmatched. The CDR3 covers 16 residues. Here the CDR3 reads CASSPHRLAGGETQYF. As DNA, the CDR3 is TGTGCCAGCAGCCCTCACCGACTAGCGGGAGGCGAGACCCAGTACTTC.

This clone turned up a few times. The chain combines TRBV18 with TRBJ1-2; 7 bases line up with TRBD1. The CDR3 consists of 16 residues. Losses at the gene ends were 2 bases for V and 1 base for J; bases not matched to a gene: 7. Germline lookup yields CDR1 KGHSH and CDR2 LQKENI. CDR3 protein: CASSPTRGQDNYGYTF. The CDR3 DNA is TGTGCCAGCTCACCAACGCGAGGACAGGATAACTATGGCTACACCTTC.

The V call is TRBV11-1, the J call TRBJ2-1, with TRBD2 as a possible D gene (5 bases). The V gene's germline CDR1 is SGHAT and CDR2 FQDESV (reference sequence). The V end lost 3 bases, the J end lost 2 bases, and 8 bases lay between the germline ends. There are 14 residues in the CDR3. The CDR3 sequence: CASSFIATYNEQFF. CDR3 in DNA: TGTGCCAGCAGCTTCATAGCGACCTACAATGAGCAGTTCTTC.